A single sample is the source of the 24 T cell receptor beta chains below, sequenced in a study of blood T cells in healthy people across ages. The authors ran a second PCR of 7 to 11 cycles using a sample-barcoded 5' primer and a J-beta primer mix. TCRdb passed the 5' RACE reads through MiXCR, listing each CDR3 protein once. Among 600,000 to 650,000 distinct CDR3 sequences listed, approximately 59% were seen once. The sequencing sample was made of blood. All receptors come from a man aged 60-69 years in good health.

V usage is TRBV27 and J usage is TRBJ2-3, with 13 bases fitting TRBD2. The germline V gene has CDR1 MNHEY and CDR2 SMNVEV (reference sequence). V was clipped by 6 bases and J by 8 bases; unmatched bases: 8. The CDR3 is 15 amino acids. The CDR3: CASSFGTSGIGTQYF. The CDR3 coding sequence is TGTGCCAGCAGCTTCGGGACTAGCGGGATTGGTACGCAGTATTTT.

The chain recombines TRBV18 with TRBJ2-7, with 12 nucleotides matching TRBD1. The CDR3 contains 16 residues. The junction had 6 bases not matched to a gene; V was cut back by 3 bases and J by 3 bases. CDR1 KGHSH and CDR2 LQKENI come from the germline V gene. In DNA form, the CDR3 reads TGTGCCAGCTCACCCTTGGGGACAGGGGGCTACTACGAGCAGTACTTC. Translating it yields CASSPLGTGGYYEQYF.

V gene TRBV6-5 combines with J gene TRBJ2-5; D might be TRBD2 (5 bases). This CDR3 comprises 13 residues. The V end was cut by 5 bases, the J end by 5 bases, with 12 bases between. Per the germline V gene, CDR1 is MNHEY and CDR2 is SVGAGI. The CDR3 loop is CASSRIQRETQYF. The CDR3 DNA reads TGTGCCAGCAGTCGTATTCAGCGGGAGACCCAGTACTTC.

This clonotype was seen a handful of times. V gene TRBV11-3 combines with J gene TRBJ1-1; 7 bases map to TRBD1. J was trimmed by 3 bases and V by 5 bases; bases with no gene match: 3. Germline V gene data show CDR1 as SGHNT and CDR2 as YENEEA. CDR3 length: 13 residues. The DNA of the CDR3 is TGTGCCAGCAGCGTAGGGACAGACACTGAAGCTTTCTTT. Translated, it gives CASSVGTDTEAFF. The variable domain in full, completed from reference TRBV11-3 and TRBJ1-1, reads EAGVVQSPRYKIIEKKQPVAFWCNPISGHNTLYWYLQNLGQGPELLIRYENEEAVDDSQLPKDRFSAERLKGVDSTLKIQPAELGDSAVYLCASSVGTDTEAFFGQGTRLTVV.

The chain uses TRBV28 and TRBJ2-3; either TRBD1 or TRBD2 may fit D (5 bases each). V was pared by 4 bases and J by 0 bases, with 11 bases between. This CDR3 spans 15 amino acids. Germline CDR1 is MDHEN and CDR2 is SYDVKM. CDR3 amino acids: CASSSWDLSTDTQYF. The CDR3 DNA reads TGTGCCAGCAGTTCTTGGGACCTCAGCACAGATACGCAGTATTTT.

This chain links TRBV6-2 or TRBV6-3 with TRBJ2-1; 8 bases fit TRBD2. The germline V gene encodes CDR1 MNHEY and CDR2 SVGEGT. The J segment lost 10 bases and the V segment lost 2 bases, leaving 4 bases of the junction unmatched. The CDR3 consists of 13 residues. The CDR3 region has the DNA TGTGCCAGCAGTTACGGCGGGGGGCGGGAGCAGTTCTTC. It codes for CASSYGGGREQFF.

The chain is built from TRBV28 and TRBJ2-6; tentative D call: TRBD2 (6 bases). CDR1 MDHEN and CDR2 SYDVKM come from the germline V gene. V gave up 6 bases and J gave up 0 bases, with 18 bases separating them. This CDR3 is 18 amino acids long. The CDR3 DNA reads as TGTGCCAGCAGCCAATCCCCGGGACTCGGCTCTGGGGCCAACGTCCTGACTTTC. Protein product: CASSQSPGLGSGANVLTF.

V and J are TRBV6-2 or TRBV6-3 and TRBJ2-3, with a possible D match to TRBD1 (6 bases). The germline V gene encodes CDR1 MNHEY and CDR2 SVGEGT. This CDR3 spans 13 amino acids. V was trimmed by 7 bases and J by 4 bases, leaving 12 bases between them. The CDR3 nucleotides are TGTGCCAGCAAAAAACAGGGTGCAGATACGCAGTATTTT. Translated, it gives CASKKQGADTQYF.

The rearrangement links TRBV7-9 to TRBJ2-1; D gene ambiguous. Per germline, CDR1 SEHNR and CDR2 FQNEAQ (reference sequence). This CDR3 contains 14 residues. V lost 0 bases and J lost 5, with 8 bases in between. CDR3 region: CASSLAGSNNEQFF. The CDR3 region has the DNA TGTGCCAGCAGCTTAGCGGGGTCCAACAATGAGCAGTTCTTC.

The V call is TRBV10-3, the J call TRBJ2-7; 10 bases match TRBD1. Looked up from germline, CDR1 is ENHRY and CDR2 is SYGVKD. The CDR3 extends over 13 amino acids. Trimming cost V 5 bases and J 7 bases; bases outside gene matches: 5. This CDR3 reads CAISRTGGNEQYF. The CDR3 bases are TGTGCCATCAGTAGGACAGGGGGGAATGAGCAGTACTTC.

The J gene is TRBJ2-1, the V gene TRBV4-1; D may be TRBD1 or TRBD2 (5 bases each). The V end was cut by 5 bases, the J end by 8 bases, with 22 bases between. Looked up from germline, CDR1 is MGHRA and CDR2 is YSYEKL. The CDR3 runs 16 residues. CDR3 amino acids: CASSSYSGPPGHEQFF. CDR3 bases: TGCGCCAGCAGCTCCTATTCGGGACCACCGGGACATGAGCAGTTCTTC.

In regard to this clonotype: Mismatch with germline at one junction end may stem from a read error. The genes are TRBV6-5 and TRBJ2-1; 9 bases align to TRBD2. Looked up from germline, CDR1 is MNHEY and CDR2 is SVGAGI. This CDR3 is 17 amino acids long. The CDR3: CVSSYSASGVPYNEQFF. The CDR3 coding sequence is TGTGTCAGCAGTTACTCGGCTAGCGGGGTTCCCTACAATGAGCAGTTCTTC.

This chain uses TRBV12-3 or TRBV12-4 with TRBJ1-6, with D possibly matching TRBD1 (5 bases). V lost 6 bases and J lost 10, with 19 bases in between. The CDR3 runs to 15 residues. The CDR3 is CASRRPGPGSSPLHF. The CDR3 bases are TGTGCCAGCAGGAGACCGGGGCCTGGGTCCTCACCCCTCCACTTT.

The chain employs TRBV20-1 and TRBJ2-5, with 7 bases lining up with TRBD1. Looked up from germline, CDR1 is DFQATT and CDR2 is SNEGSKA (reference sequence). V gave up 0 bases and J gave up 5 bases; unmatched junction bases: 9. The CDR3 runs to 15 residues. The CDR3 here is CSARDGARGPETQYF. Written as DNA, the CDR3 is TGCAGTGCTAGAGATGGAGCGAGGGGGCCGGAGACCCAGTACTTC.

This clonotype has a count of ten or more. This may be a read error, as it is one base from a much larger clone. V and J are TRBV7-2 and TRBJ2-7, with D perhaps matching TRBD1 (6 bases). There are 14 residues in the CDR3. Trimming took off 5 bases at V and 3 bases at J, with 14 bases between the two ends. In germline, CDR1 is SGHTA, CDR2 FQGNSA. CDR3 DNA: TGTGCCAGCAGCGTAGAACAGGGCCGCTACGAGCAGTACTTC. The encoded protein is CASSVEQGRYEQYF.

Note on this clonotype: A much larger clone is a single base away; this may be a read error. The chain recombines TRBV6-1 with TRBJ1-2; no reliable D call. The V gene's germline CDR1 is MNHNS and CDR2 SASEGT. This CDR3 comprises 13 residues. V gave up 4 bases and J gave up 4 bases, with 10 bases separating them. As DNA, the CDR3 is TGTGCCAGCAGTGCCCCAGAACCCTATGGCTACACCTTC. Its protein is CASSAPEPYGYTF.

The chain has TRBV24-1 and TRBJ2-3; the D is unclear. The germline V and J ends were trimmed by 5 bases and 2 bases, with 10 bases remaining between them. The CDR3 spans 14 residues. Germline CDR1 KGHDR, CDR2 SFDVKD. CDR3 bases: TGTGCCACCAGTGCGGTGACTGCCACAGATACGCAGTATTTT. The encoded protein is CATSAVTATDTQYF.

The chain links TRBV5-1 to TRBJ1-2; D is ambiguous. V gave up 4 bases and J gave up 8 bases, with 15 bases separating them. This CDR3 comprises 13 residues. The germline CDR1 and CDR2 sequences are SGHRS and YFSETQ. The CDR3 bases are TGCGCCAGCAGCCCCCGGGAGCGCTTAGGCTACACCTTC. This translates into CASSPRERLGYTF.

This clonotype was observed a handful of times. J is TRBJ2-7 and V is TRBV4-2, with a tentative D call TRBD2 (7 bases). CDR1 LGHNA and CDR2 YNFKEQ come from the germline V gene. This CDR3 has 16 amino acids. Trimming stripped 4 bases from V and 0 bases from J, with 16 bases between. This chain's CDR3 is CASSLSRGASSYEQYF. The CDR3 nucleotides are TGTGCCAGCAGCCTTAGTCGGGGGGCGAGCTCCTACGAGCAGTACTTC.

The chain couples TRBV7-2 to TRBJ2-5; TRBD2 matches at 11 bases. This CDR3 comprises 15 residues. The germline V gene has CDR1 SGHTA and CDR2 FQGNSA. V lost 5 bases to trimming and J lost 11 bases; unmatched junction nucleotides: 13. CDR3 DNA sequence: TGTGCCAGCAGCAGCGGGACTAGCGGTATCAATGAGCAGTACTTC. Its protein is CASSSGTSGINEQYF.

The chain's CDR3 is CASRRQGPYNEQFF. The CDR3 nucleotides are TGTGCCAGCAGAAGACAGGGGCCCTACAATGAGCAGTTCTTC. The chain recombines TRBV6-1 with TRBJ2-1, with 8 bases identical to TRBD1. V lost 6 bases and J lost 2; bases outside the gene matches: 3. This CDR3 region has 14 residues. Germline V gives CDR1 MNHNS, CDR2 SASEGT.

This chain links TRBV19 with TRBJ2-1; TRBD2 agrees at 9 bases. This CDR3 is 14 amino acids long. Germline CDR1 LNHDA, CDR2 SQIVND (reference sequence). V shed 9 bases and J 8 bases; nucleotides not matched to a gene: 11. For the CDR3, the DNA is TGTGCCAGCAAGCGGGGGGCGCAGTTAGATGAGCAGTTCTTC. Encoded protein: CASKRGAQLDEQFF.

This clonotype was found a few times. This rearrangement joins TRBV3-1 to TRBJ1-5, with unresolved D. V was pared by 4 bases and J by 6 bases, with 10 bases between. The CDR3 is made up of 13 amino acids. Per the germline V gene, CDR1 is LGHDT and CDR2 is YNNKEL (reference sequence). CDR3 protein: CASSRAVAQPQHF. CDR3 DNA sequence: TGTGCCAGCAGCCGGGCGGTAGCTCAGCCCCAGCATTTT. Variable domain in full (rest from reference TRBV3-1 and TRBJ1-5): DTAVSQTPKYLVTQMGNDKSIKCEQNLGHDTMYWYKQDSKKFLKIMFSYNNKELIINETVPNRFSPKSPDKAHLNLHINSLELGDSAVYFCASSRAVAQPQHFGDGTRLSIL.

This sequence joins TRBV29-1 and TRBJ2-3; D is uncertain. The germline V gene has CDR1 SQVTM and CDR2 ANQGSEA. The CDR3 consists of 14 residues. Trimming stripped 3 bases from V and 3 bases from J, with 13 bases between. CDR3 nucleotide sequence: TGCAGCGTTGATCCGGACCCTAGGACAGATACGCAGTATTTT. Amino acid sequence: CSVDPDPRTDTQYF.